A single sample gave rise to the 17 T cell receptor beta chains below, sequenced in a study of human T cells and chemical hapten exposure. TCRdb re-analysed the RACE reads in MiXCR, keeping a single row per CDR3 protein. The table includes 60,000 or so distinct CDR3 sequences, 9.9% detected once. Time point meaning: pre-sensitization, week 0. Treatment noted: therapeutic diphenylcyclopropenone sensitization with weekly scalp DPC. The material was whole blood, obtained in connection with sensitization to the hapten diphenylcyclopropenone (DPC). Source of these receptors: a man between 35 and 55 years old with alopecia areata. Some clones in this sample may be carry-over from other donors' samples.

This clonotype was found a few times. The chain joins TRBV12-3 or TRBV12-4 to TRBJ2-7; D may match TRBD1 or TRBD2 (5 bases each). The CDR3 extends over 14 amino acids. Trimming left V 2 bases short and J 11 bases short, with 19 bases between. This CDR3 is CASSLQGEMYLKYF. Written as DNA, the CDR3 is TGTGCCAGCAGTTTACAGGGAGAGATGTATTTGAAGTACTTC.

V gene TRBV11-1 combines with J gene TRBJ2-5, with 7 positions matching TRBD2. Unmatched junction bases numbered 2, after V lost 4 bases and J lost 0 bases. Germline CDR1 reads SGHAT; CDR2 reads FQDESV (reference sequence). The CDR3 totals 14 residues. CDR3 region: CASSSTSNQETQYF. The CDR3 region has the DNA TGTGCCAGCAGCTCGACTAGCAACCAAGAGACCCAGTACTTC.

In this sample, this clonotype turned up a few times. This chain uses TRBV6-6 with TRBJ2-3; D may be TRBD1 or TRBD2 (5 bases each). CDR1 is MNHNY and CDR2 is SVGAGI in the germline V gene (reference sequence). Trimming pared 0 bases from V and 5 bases from J, leaving 12 bases between. The CDR3 extends over 15 amino acids. CDR3 DNA: TGTGCCAGCAGTTACTCAGACTACAGGTTAGATACGCAGTATTTT. Its protein is CASSYSDYRLDTQYF.

In its sample, this clonotype was seen many times. The V gene is TRBV7-6, the J gene TRBJ2-1; D is perhaps TRBD2 (5 bases). V shed 5 bases and J shed 3 bases, with 14 bases lying between them. CDR1 is SGHVS and CDR2 is FNYEAQ in the germline V gene. The CDR3 has 15 residues. For the CDR3, the DNA is TGTGCCAGCAGCAGCGGATTTGGCGACTACAATGAGCAGTTCTTC. It is translated as CASSSGFGDYNEQFF. Using reference TRBV7-6 and TRBJ2-1 for the parts outside the CDR3, the full variable domain is GAGVSQSPRYKVTKRGQDVALRCDPISGHVSLYWYRQALGQGPEFLTYFNYEAQQDKSGLPNDRFSAERPEGSISTLTIQRTEQRDSAMYRCASSSGFGDYNEQFFGPGTRLTVL.

This clonotype has a count of ten or more. The CDR3 DNA reads TGTGCCAGCAGTGTGACGATAGCCAAAAACATTCAGTACTTC. This codes for CASSVTIAKNIQYF. This chain uses TRBV6-5 with TRBJ2-4; unclear D gene. Per the germline V gene, CDR1 is MNHEY and CDR2 is SVGAGI. Trimming pared 5 bases from V and 0 bases from J, leaving 8 bases between. The CDR3 has 14 residues.

The rearrangement uses TRBV29-1 and TRBJ2-1, with 9 bases aligning to TRBD1. The J segment lost 6 bases and the V segment lost 7 bases, leaving 7 bases of the junction unmatched. Germline V CDR1 and CDR2: SQVTM, ANQGSEA. This CDR3 has 13 residues. The chain's CDR3 is CSALGQGSNEQFF. DNA for the CDR3: TGCAGCGCTTTGGGACAGGGTAGCAATGAGCAGTTCTTC.

Worth noting for this clonotype: This sequence may be a read error, since a much larger clone differs from it by one base. The CDR3 reads CASSRAVDRGAKNIQYF. In DNA, the CDR3 is TGTGCCAGCAGCCGCGCCGTGGACAGGGGGGCCAAAAACATTCAGTACTTC. The V and J genes are TRBV7-9 and TRBJ2-4, with 10 bases aligning to TRBD1. Per the germline V gene, CDR1 is SEHNR and CDR2 is FQNEAQ (reference sequence). There are 17 residues in the CDR3. V was pared by 5 bases and J by 1 base, with 8 bases of the junction left unmatched. Full variable domain (rest looked up from reference TRBV7-9 and TRBJ2-4): DTGVSQNPRHKITKRGQNVTFRCDPISEHNRLYWYRQTLGQGPEFLTYFQNEAQLEKSRLLSDRFSAERPKGSFSTLEIQRTEQGDSAMYLCASSRAVDRGAKNIQYFGAGTRLSVL.

The table lists this clonotype with many counts. The chain carries TRBV20-1 and TRBJ2-3; the D gene is possibly TRBD2 (5 bases). Germline CDR1 reads DFQATT; CDR2 reads SNEGSKA (reference sequence). The CDR3 runs 15 residues. V lost 3 bases, J lost 0 bases, and 13 bases lay in between. CDR3 bases: TGCAGTGCTAGTCGGGGTGATTCTAGCACAGATACGCAGTATTTT. This gives the protein CSASRGDSSTDTQYF.

This clonotype was recorded many times. The CDR3 reads CATEGGQANSPLHF. Written as DNA, the CDR3 is TGTGCCACCGAGGGTGGACAGGCTAATTCACCCCTCCACTTT. This chain links TRBV2 with TRBJ1-6; the match to TRBD1 covers 7 bases. In germline, CDR1 is SNHLY, CDR2 FYNNEI. There are 14 residues in the CDR3. V was clipped by 10 bases and J by 6 bases; unmatched bases: 9.

This clonotype was recorded at least ten times. This chain connects TRBV12-3 or TRBV12-4 to TRBJ1-2, with 8 nucleotides matching TRBD1. Trimming at V came to 7 bases and at J to 1 base, leaving 2 bases not matched to a gene. CDR3 length equals 13 residues. The CDR3 sequence is CASNTGGNYGYTF. CDR3 bases: TGTGCCAGCAATACAGGGGGTAACTATGGCTACACCTTC.

The chain links TRBV9 to TRBJ1-5, with 10 bases that match TRBD1. V shed 4 bases and J 3 bases; nucleotides not matched to a gene: 4. Looked up from germline, CDR1 is SGDLS and CDR2 is YYNGEE. The CDR3 has 15 residues. DNA for the CDR3: TGTGCCAGCAGCCGGGGACAGGGGTCCAATCAGCCCCAGCATTTT. Protein sequence: CASSRGQGSNQPQHF. The full variable domain, with the rest looked up from reference TRBV9 and TRBJ1-5, is DSGVTQTPKHLITATGQRVTLRCSPRSGDLSVYWYQQSLDQGLQFLIQYYNGEERAKGNILERFSAQQFPDLHSELNLSSLELGDSALYFCASSRGQGSNQPQHFGDGTRLSIL.

This clonotype was observed a few times. CDR3 sequence (DNA): TGTGCCAGCTCACCACCGGGTGTGCGGACGCCAAAAAACATTCAGTACTTC. This sequence encodes CASSPPGVRTPKNIQYF. The V call is TRBV18, the J call TRBJ2-4; the D is unclear. With 0 bases removed from V and 4 bases from J, the gap between germline ends came to 16 bases. This CDR3 spans 17 amino acids. Per germline, CDR1 KGHSH and CDR2 LQKENI.

This clonotype was recorded a few times. V gene TRBV14 combines with J gene TRBJ2-1; D may be TRBD1 (5 bases). Germline lookup yields CDR1 SGHDN and CDR2 FVKESK. This CDR3 is 15 amino acids long. V was clipped by 0 bases and J by 3 bases, with 9 bases between them. CDR3 coding DNA: TGTGCCAGCAGCCAAGATGCAGGGAACTACAATGAGCAGTTCTTC. It translates to CASSQDAGNYNEQFF.

This rearrangement joins TRBV6-6 to TRBJ2-3, with D possibly TRBD2 on 5 matching bases. V was pared by 6 bases and J by 3 bases, with 13 bases between. Germline loops: CDR1 MNHNY, CDR2 SVGAGI (reference sequence). The CDR3 totals 14 residues. The CDR3 is CASRQAAGTDTQYF. The CDR3, as DNA: TGTGCCAGCAGACAAGCGGCTGGGACAGATACGCAGTATTTT.

This clonotype has only a few counts. The CDR3 DNA is TGTGCCAGCAGCCAAGGTCCCAGCGTCAATGAGCAGTTCTTC. It yields the protein CASSQGPSVNEQFF. The chain uses TRBV3-1 and TRBJ2-1; D uncertain. The CDR3 has 14 amino acids. V was trimmed by 1 base and J by 6 bases, leaving 10 bases between them. The V gene's germline CDR1 is LGHDT and CDR2 YNNKEL (reference sequence).

This clonotype was found a few times. This chain joins TRBV12-3 or TRBV12-4 and TRBJ2-7; D is possibly TRBD2 (6 bases). The CDR3 totals 13 residues. V was cut by 3 bases and J by 4 bases, with 10 bases left in between. The CDR3 nucleotides are TGTGCCAGCAGTTTCGGCGGGGCTTACGAGCAGTACTTC. It codes for CASSFGGAYEQYF.

In this sample, this clonotype turned up many times. V and J are TRBV24-1 and TRBJ2-1; TRBD2 matches at 9 bases. Losses at the gene ends were 0 bases for V and 8 bases for J; bases not matched to a gene: 13. CDR3 length: 18 residues. Germline values: CDR1 KGHDR, CDR2 SFDVKD. The CDR3 reads CATSDLRWSSGSVYEQFF. CDR3 bases: TGTGCCACCAGTGATTTGCGTTGGAGTAGCGGGAGTGTCTATGAGCAGTTCTTC.